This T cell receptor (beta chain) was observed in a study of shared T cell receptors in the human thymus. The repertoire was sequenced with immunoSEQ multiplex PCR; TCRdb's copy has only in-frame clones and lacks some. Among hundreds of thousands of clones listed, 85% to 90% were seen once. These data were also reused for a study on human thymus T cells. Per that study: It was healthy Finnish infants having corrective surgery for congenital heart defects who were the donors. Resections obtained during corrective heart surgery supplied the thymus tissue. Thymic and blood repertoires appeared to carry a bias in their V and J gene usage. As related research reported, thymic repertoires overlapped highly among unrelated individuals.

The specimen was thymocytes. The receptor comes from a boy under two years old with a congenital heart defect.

The CDR3 DNA reads as TGTGCCAGCAGCGGACAGACCCAATTCTATCCAGATACGCAGTATTTT. Translating it yields CASSGQTQFYPDTQYF. The chain recombines TRBV7-9 with TRBJ2-3, with D possibly matching TRBD1 (6 bases). The V gene's germline CDR1 is SEHNR and CDR2 FQNEAQ (reference sequence). V was cut by 5 bases and J by 4 bases, with 19 bases left in between. The CDR3 extends over 16 amino acids.